This T cell receptor (beta chain) was profiled in a study of cytomegalovirus exposure and HLA in healthy donors. Study-wide results and caveats: In vitro assays verified that a few CMV-associated chains recognized CMV antigens specifically. Clonal expansion was found to be greater in HLA-associated TCR beta chains than in equally common others in a later analysis.

Both 60 Vbeta primers and 13 Jbeta primers went into the PCR. Libraries were prepared by immunoSEQ multiplex PCR; TCRdb keeps only in-frame clonotypes and omits some of them. Of 95,000 to 150,000 clones in the sample, approximately 80% were seen once. Germline CDR1 MDHEN, CDR2 SYDVKM. The CDR3 covers 14 residues. The V gene end was trimmed by 5 bases and the J gene end by 5 bases; junction bases not matched to a gene: 6. Of note for this clone: The antigen is undetermined.

The rearrangement links TRBV28 to TRBJ1-5; TRBD1 aligns across 7 bases. This TCR was recovered from a woman between 40 and 50 years old in good health and CMV-seropositive. Source material: PBMCs. CDR3 sequence (DNA): TGTGCCAGCAGTCCTGACAGGGCTGATCAGCCCCAGCATTTT. It is translated as CASSPDRADQPQHF.